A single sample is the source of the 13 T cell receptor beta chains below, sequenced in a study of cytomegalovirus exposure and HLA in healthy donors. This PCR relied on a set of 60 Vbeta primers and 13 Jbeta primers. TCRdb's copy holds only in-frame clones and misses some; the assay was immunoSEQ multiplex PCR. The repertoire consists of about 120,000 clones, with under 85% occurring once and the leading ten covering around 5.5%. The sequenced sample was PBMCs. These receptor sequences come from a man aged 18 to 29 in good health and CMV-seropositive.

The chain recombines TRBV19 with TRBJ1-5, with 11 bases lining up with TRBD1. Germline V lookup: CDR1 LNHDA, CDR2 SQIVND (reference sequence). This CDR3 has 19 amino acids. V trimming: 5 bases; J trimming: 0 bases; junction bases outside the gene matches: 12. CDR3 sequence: CASSSNPDRGLYSNQPQHF. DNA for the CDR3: TGTGCCAGTAGTTCTAACCCGGACAGGGGGCTTTATAGCAATCAGCCCCAGCATTTT.

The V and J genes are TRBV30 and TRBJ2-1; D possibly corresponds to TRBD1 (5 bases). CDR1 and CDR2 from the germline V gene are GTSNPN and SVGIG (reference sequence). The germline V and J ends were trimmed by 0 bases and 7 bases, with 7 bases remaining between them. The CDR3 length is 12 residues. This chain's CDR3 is CAWSVTGNEQFF. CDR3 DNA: TGTGCCTGGAGTGTAACAGGTAATGAGCAGTTCTTC.

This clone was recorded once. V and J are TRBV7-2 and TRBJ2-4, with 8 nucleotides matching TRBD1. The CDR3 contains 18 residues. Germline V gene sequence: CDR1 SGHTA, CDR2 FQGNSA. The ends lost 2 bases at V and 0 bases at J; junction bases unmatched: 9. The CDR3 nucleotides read TGTGCCAGCAGCTTACGACCACCTGGACAGGGAGCCAAAAACATTCAGTACTTC. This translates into CASSLRPPGQGAKNIQYF.

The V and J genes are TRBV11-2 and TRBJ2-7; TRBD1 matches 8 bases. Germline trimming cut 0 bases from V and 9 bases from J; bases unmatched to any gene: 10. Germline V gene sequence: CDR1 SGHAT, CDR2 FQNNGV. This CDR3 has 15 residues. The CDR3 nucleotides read TGTGCCAGCAGCTTAGATTCGGCAGGGGGCTCAGGGCAGTACTTC. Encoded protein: CASSLDSAGGSGQYF.

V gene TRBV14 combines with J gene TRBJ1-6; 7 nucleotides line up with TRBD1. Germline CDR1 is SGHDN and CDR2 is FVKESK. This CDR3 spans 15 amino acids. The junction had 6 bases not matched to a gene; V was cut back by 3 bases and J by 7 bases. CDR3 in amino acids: CASSQVGQLNSPLHF. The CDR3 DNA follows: TGTGCCAGCAGCCAGGTGGGACAGTTAAATTCACCCCTCCACTTT.

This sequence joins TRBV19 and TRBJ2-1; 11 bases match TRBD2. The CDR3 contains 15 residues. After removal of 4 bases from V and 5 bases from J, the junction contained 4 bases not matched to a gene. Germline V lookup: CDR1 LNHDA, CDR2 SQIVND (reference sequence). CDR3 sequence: CASSTGLAEDNEQFF. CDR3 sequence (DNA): TGTGCCAGTAGTACGGGACTAGCGGAGGACAATGAGCAGTTCTTC.

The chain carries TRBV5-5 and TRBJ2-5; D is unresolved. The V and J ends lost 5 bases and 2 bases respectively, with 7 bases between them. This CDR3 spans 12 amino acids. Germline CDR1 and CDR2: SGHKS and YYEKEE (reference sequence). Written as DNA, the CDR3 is TGTGCCAGCAGGTTCTCTCAAGAGACCCAGTACTTC. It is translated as CASRFSQETQYF.

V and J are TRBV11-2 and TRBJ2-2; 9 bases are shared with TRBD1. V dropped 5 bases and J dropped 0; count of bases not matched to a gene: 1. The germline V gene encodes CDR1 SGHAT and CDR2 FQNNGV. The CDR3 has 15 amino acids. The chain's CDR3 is CASSRDRANTGELFF. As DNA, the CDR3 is TGTGCCAGCAGCAGGGACAGGGCGAACACCGGGGAGCTGTTTTTT.

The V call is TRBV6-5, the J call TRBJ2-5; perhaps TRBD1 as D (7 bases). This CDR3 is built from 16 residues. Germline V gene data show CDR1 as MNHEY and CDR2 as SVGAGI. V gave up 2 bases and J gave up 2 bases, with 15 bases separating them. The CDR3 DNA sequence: TGTGCCAGCAGTTACGCCAGGGGGGACCCTCAAGAGACCCAGTACTTC. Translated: CASSYARGDPQETQYF.

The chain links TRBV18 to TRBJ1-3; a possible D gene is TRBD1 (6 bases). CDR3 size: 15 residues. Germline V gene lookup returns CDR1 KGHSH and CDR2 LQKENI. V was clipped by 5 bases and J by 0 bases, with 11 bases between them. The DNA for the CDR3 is TGTGCCAGCTCAGACAAACAGGGCTCTGGAAACACCATATATTTT. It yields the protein CASSDKQGSGNTIYF.

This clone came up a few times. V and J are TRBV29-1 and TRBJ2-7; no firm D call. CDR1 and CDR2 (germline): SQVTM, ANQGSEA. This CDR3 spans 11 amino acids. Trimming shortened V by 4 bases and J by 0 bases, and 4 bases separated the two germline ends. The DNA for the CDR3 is TGCAGCGTTGTATTCTCCTACGAGCAGTACTTC. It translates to CSVVFSYEQYF.

CDR3 loop: CASSLLGGYSGNTIYF. In DNA, the CDR3 is TGTGCCAGCAGTCTTCTCGGGGGTTACTCTGGAAACACCATATATTTT. The chain couples TRBV28 to TRBJ1-3, with D possibly matching TRBD1 (5 bases). The CDR3 is 16 residues long. V dropped 5 bases and J dropped 0 bases, with 14 bases sitting between them. Germline V gene lookup returns CDR1 MDHEN and CDR2 SYDVKM.

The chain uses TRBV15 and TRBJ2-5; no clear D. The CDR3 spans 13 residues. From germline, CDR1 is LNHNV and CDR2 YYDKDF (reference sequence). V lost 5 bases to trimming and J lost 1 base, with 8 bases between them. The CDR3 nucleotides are TGTGCCACCAGCTCTTCACTCCAAGAGACCCAGTACTTC. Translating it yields CATSSSLQETQYF.